Listed below are T cell receptor beta chains from one sample, sequenced in a study of shared clonotypes between healthy human individuals. Profiled with immunoSEQ multiplex PCR; TCRdb holds only in-frame clones, not every one. Of over 2 million clones listed, less than 95% are singletons. Material for sequencing was naive CD4+ T cells from PBMCs. These receptors originate from a man in his late teens or twenties in good health. Some clones in this sample may be carry-over from other donors' samples. Each CDR3 is given with its conserved first and last residue. A D gene is named only where the DNA matches it firmly. A row's size may be missing; if present it is once, few, many or a size class.

abundance: once
j_gene: TRBJ2-5
d_gene: TRBD1
v_gene: TRBV25-1
CDR3nt: TGTGCCAGCAGTCCCGGGACAGGGGTTAGGGAGACCCAGTACTTC
CDR3aa: CASSPGTGVRETQYF

abundance: -
j_gene: TRBJ2-5
d_gene: -
v_gene: TRBV21-1
CDR3nt: TGTGCCAGCAGCAAAGACGGCGCTAGCGGGAGGGCCCGGGAGGAGACCCAGTACTTC
CDR3aa: CASSKDGASGRAREETQYF

abundance: -
j_gene: TRBJ2-7
d_gene: TRBD1
v_gene: TRBV27
CDR3nt: TGTGCCAGCAGGAGGACAGGGACTCACGAGCAGTACTTC
CDR3aa: CASRRTGTHEQYF

abundance: -
j_gene: TRBJ2-1
d_gene: TRBD2
v_gene: TRBV5-4
CDR3nt: TGTGCCAGCAGCGGGGGGATGACGGGAGGGCCGATCGATGAGCAGTTCTTC
CDR3aa: CASSGGMTGGPIDEQFF

abundance: -
j_gene: TRBJ2-1
d_gene: -
v_gene: TRBV7-3
CDR3nt: TGTGCCAGCAGCTCCCGGCTGGGGGGTACGAATGAGCAGTTCTTC
CDR3aa: CASSSRLGGTNEQFF

abundance: -
j_gene: TRBJ1-1
d_gene: -
v_gene: TRBV28
CDR3nt: TGTGCCAGCAGTTCCCCCCGATCAGGGGAGAACACTGAAGCTTTCTTT
CDR3aa: CASSSPRSGENTEAFF

abundance: -
j_gene: TRBJ2-7
d_gene: -
v_gene: TRBV29-1
CDR3nt: TGCAGCGTTGCGGGCAAATTAAGCTCCTACGAGCAGTACTTC
CDR3aa: CSVAGKLSSYEQYF

abundance: -
j_gene: TRBJ2-3
d_gene: -
v_gene: TRBV20-1
CDR3nt: TGCAGTGCTCTCAGGGCAGATACGCAGTATTTT
CDR3aa: CSALRADTQYF

abundance: -
j_gene: TRBJ1-1
d_gene: -
v_gene: TRBV2
CDR3nt: TGTGCCAGCAGTGAGGGCACTTACAGGGTTCCCTTAAACATGAACACTGAAGCTTTCTTT
CDR3aa: CASSEGTYRVPLNMNTEAFF

abundance: -
j_gene: TRBJ2-1
d_gene: -
v_gene: TRBV5-1
CDR3nt: TGCGCCAGCAGCTTATCTGGTTCTTCGGGCTACAATGAGCAGTTCTTC
CDR3aa: CASSLSGSSGYNEQFF

abundance: -
j_gene: TRBJ2-5
d_gene: TRBD1
v_gene: TRBV28
CDR3nt: TGTGCCAGCAGCAGGGGACAGGGAAGGCAAGAGACCCAGTACTTC
CDR3aa: CASSRGQGRQETQYF

abundance: -
j_gene: TRBJ2-7
d_gene: -
v_gene: TRBV30
CDR3nt: TGTGCCTGGAGTGTAAAGGGACCCCACGAGCAGTACTTC
CDR3aa: CAWSVKGPHEQYF

abundance: -
j_gene: TRBJ2-1
d_gene: TRBD2
v_gene: TRBV7-6
CDR3nt: TGTGCCAGCAGCTCTGGGACTAGCGGGACCTTCCGGAGCTCCTACAATGAGCAGTTCTTC
CDR3aa: CASSSGTSGTFRSSYNEQFF

abundance: -
j_gene: TRBJ1-3
d_gene: -
v_gene: TRBV5-1
CDR3nt: TGCGCCAGCAGCCCGTGGGGGAGCTCTGGAAACACCATATATTTT
CDR3aa: CASSPWGSSGNTIYF

abundance: -
j_gene: TRBJ2-2
d_gene: TRBD2
v_gene: TRBV5-4
CDR3nt: TGTGCCAGCAGCTTAGAAGCGGGAGGCCTCACCGGGGAGCTGTTTTTT
CDR3aa: CASSLEAGGLTGELFF

abundance: -
j_gene: TRBJ1-1
d_gene: -
v_gene: TRBV6-5
CDR3nt: TGTGCCAGCAGTTACTCCTGGACCGGGAACACTGAAGCTTTCTTT
CDR3aa: CASSYSWTGNTEAFF

abundance: -
j_gene: TRBJ2-1
d_gene: -
v_gene: TRBV6-1
CDR3nt: TGTGCCAGCATCCCAACCCCTAGGGGCAATGAGCAGTTCTTC
CDR3aa: CASIPTPRGNEQFF

abundance: -
j_gene: TRBJ1-4
d_gene: -
v_gene: TRBV4-3
CDR3nt: TGCGCCAGCAGCCCCGCTGAGGGACACCTTCCCGCAACTAATGAAAAACTGTTTTTT
CDR3aa: CASSPAEGHLPATNEKLFF

abundance: -
j_gene: TRBJ2-7
d_gene: TRBD2
v_gene: TRBV27
CDR3nt: TGTGCCAGCAGTCCAGTGGGTAGCGGGAGTCCCTACGAGCAGTACTTC
CDR3aa: CASSPVGSGSPYEQYF

abundance: once
j_gene: TRBJ2-3
d_gene: TRBD2
v_gene: TRBV19
CDR3nt: TGTGCCAGTAGTAGACTAGCGGGAGGGCAGGCAGATACGCAGTATTTT
CDR3aa: CASSRLAGGQADTQYF

abundance: -
j_gene: TRBJ2-2
d_gene: TRBD2
v_gene: TRBV27
CDR3nt: TGTGCCAGCAGGAAGACTAGCGTCACCGGGGAGCTGTTTTTT
CDR3aa: CASRKTSVTGELFF

abundance: -
j_gene: TRBJ1-1
d_gene: -
v_gene: TRBV18
CDR3nt: TGTGCCAGCTCATTAAATTACCCTACCACTGAAGCTTTCTTT
CDR3aa: CASSLNYPTTEAFF

abundance: -
j_gene: TRBJ2-1
d_gene: TRBD2
v_gene: TRBV10-1
CDR3nt: TGCGCCAGCAGCCAGGGACTAGCGAAGAATGAGCAGTTCTTC
CDR3aa: CASSQGLAKNEQFF

abundance: -
j_gene: TRBJ2-7
d_gene: TRBD2
v_gene: TRBV4-2
CDR3nt: TGTGCCAGCAGCCACTCCGGGACTAGCGGTACCTACGAGCAGTACTTC
CDR3aa: CASSHSGTSGTYEQYF

abundance: -
j_gene: TRBJ1-3
d_gene: -
v_gene: TRBV19
CDR3nt: TGTGCCAGTACCGCGGACACCTCTGGAAACACCATATATTTT
CDR3aa: CASTADTSGNTIYF